These T cell receptor beta chains were read from a single sample in a study of regulatory T cells in long-lasting Graves disease. TCRdb used MiXCR to reprocess the multiplex PCR reads, holding one entry per CDR3 protein. There are 350,000 to 450,000 distinct CDR3 sequences in the sample; 20% occur only once, and under 25% lies in the top ten. Material: peripheral blood mononuclear cells (PBMCs), obtained when the disease was refractory, from a patient treated with antithyroid drugs. The receptors shown here come from a female donor with Graves disease. The CDR3 runs from the conserved cysteine through the conserved F or W. The order of the fields is J gene, V gene, clone size, D gene, CDR3 protein, CDR3 DNA. The D gene is left open where the match is weak. A clone size is listed for some rows: how often the clone was seen (once, few, many), or a class if it is expanded.

TRBJ2-2 | TRBV6-2/TRBV6-3 | NA | NA | CASSYPHTGELFF | TGTGCCAGCAGTTACCCCCACACCGGGGAGCTGTTTTTT
TRBJ2-7 | TRBV2 | many | NA | CASRESYEQYF | TGTGCCAGCAGGGAGAGCTACGAGCAGTACTTC
TRBJ2-7 | TRBV18 | few | NA | CASSPLEALREQYF | TGTGCCAGCTCACCACTTGAGGCCTTGCGGGAGCAGTACTTC
TRBJ2-7 | TRBV7-9 | NA | NA | CASSLYNGPPSYEQYF | TGTGCCAGCAGCTTATATAACGGGCCGCCCTCCTACGAGCAGTACTTC
TRBJ2-7 | TRBV10-3 | many | NA | CAISELGESYEQYF | TGTGCCATCAGTGAGTTAGGGGAGTCCTACGAGCAGTACTTC
TRBJ2-2 | TRBV28 | few | NA | CASYYANTGELFF | TGTGCCAGCTATTACGCGAACACCGGGGAGCTGTTTTTT
TRBJ2-1 | TRBV7-3 | once | NA | CASSLWQRSSGLKVNEQFF | TGTGCCAGCAGCTTATGGCAACGGTCGAGCGGGCTTAAGGTTAATGAGCAGTTCTTC
TRBJ2-7 | TRBV27 | few | NA | CASSVEGDGTYEQYF | TGTGCCAGCAGTGTCGAGGGGGACGGAACCTACGAGCAGTACTTC
TRBJ2-5 | TRBV2 | many | NA | CASSASRKETQYF | TGTGCCAGCAGTGCGTCCCGGAAAGAGACCCAGTACTTC
TRBJ1-1 | TRBV18 | many | TRBD1 | CASSRGQTREAFF | TGTGCCAGCTCGAGGGGGCAGACTCGTGAAGCTTTCTTT
TRBJ1-2 | TRBV4-3 | NA | NA | CASSQDLGSGYTF | TGCGCCAGCAGCCAAGATTTGGGTAGTGGCTACACCTTC
TRBJ2-5 | TRBV20-1 | NA | NA | CSAGRPDRGPFF | TGCAGTGCTGGGAGACCAGACAGAGGTCCGTTCTTC
TRBJ2-7 | TRBV6-5 | many | NA | CASSYTDREQYF | TGTGCCAGCAGTTACACCGACCGCGAGCAGTACTTC
TRBJ2-2 | TRBV4-3 | few | NA | CASSQDARGELFF | TGCGCCAGCAGCCAAGACGCTAGGGGGGAGCTGTTTTTT
TRBJ2-7 | TRBV7-9 | many | NA | CASNLEVGTPPDEQYF | TGTGCCAGCAACCTCGAGGTAGGGACACCGCCTGACGAGCAGTACTTC
TRBJ2-5 | TRBV7-2 | many | TRBD2 | CASSLELAGFWETQYF | TGTGCCAGCAGCTTAGAGCTAGCGGGATTTTGGGAGACCCAGTACTTC
TRBJ1-2 | TRBV27 | few | TRBD1 | CASRITGGGHYGYTF | TGTGCCAGCAGAATTACAGGGGGTGGCCACTATGGCTACACCTTC
TRBJ2-5 | TRBV11-2 | many | TRBD1 | CASSPGTGLVQTQYF | TGTGCCAGCAGCCCAGGGACAGGCCTTGTGCAGACCCAGTACTTC
TRBJ2-7 | TRBV5-6 | many | TRBD1 | CASSGLTGVEGEQYF | TGTGCCAGCAGCGGACTGACAGGGGTGGAAGGGGAGCAGTACTTC
TRBJ1-4 | TRBV27 | few | NA | CASSSPRGEKLFF | TGTGCCAGCAGCTCACCCCGGGGTGAAAAACTGTTTTTT
TRBJ1-1 | TRBV10-3 | few | TRBD1 | CAISNLGQGHTEAFF | TGTGCCATCAGCAACCTGGGACAGGGCCACACTGAAGCTTTCTTT
TRBJ2-1 | TRBV28 | NA | TRBD1 | CASRRSSGTAIYNEQFF | TGTGCCAGCAGACGTTCTTCCGGGACAGCTATTTACAATGAGCAGTTCTTC
TRBJ2-7 | TRBV18 | many | NA | CASSPPAGYEQYF | TGTGCCAGCTCACCCCCAGCCGGATACGAGCAGTACTTC
TRBJ1-2 | TRBV20-1 | many | NA | CSAEQQGDGGYTF | TGCAGTGCCGAGCAACAGGGAGACGGAGGCTACACCTTC
TRBJ2-2 | TRBV4-2 | few | TRBD1 | CASSQGTGGNAGELFF | TGTGCCAGCAGCCAAGGGACAGGGGGCAACGCCGGGGAGCTGTTTTTT
TRBJ2-5 | TRBV19 | many | TRBD1 | CASSMRRGLKETQYF | TGTGCCAGTAGTATGCGCAGGGGGTTGAAAGAGACCCAGTACTTC
TRBJ1-6 | TRBV5-1 | NA | TRBD1 | CASSLALTGDGSPLHF | TGCGCCAGCAGCTTGGCCTTGACAGGGGATGGGTCACCCCTCCACTTT
TRBJ1-1 | TRBV28 | many | TRBD1 | CASSTGQGVSEAFF | TGTGCCAGCAGTACAGGACAGGGTGTCTCTGAAGCTTTCTTT
TRBJ2-4 | TRBV3-1 | many | NA | CASSLRQGGGNIQYF | TGTGCCAGCAGCCTGAGACAGGGCGGGGGGAACATTCAGTACTTC
TRBJ1-2 | TRBV18 | many | NA | CASSPLSNYGYTF | TGTGCCAGCTCACCATTAAGTAACTATGGCTACACCTTC
TRBJ2-1 | TRBV28 | once | TRBD1 | CASFTGGLGNEQFF | TGTGCCAGCTTTACAGGGGGCTTGGGCAATGAGCAGTTCTTC
TRBJ2-2 | TRBV29-1 | NA | TRBD1 | CSVEDRQGFAGELFF | TGCAGCGTTGAAGACCGACAGGGGTTCGCCGGGGAGCTGTTTTTT
TRBJ2-7 | TRBV25-1 | NA | NA | CASSELGLGEQYF | TGTGCCAGCAGTGAGTTAGGGTTGGGTGAGCAGTACTTC
TRBJ2-5 | TRBV29-1 | many | NA | CSVGWDTKETQYF | TGCAGCGTAGGATGGGACACGAAAGAGACCCAGTACTTC